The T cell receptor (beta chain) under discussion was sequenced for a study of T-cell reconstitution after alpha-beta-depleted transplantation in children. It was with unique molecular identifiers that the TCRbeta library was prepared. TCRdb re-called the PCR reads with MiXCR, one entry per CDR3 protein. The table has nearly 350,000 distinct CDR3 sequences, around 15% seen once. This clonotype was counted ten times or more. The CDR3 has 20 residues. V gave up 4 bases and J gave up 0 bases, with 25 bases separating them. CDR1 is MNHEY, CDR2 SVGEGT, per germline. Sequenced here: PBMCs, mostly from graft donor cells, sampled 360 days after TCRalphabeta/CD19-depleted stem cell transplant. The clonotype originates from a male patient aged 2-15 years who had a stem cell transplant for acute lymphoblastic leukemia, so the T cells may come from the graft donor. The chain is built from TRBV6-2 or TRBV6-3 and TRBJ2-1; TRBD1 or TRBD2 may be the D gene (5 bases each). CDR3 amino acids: CASSFRRGVKNPSSYNEQFF. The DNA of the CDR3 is TGTGCCAGCAGTTTCCGCCGGGGCGTCAAAAACCCCAGCTCCTACAATGAGCAGTTCTTC.